This T cell receptor beta chain was recovered during a study of cytomegalovirus exposure and HLA in healthy donors. PCR primers comprised 60 Vbeta and 13 Jbeta primers. The data were produced by immunoSEQ multiplex PCR, yet TCRdb's version contains in-frame clones alone and is incomplete. The sample has 100,000 to 150,000 clones, just under 80% seen once. V trimming: 4 bases; J trimming: 1 base; junction bases outside the gene matches: 4. There are 15 residues in the CDR3. CDR1 and CDR2 (germline): SNHLY, FYNNEI. This chain uses TRBV2 with TRBJ1-1; 9 bases fit TRBD1. The source material was PBMCs. This sequence was found in a woman between 18 and 29 years old in good health and CMV-seronegative. This CDR3 reads CASSAPGQGNTEAFF. DNA of the CDR3: TGTGCCAGCAGTGCTCCGGGACAGGGGAACACTGAAGCTTTCTTT.